Only a few counts were recorded for the clone carrying this T cell receptor beta chain. No antigen is known for it. The sample comes from a study of T cells after yellow fever vaccination. Study observations and caveats: Primary-vaccination clones mostly resurfaced post-booster (under 98% CD4, approximately 90% CD8). The secondary response was weaker, and its peak arrived faster, on day 5 versus 15.

This CDR3 spans 19 amino acids. Looked up from germline, CDR1 is LGHNA and CDR2 is YSLEER. The V and J ends lost 0 bases and 0 bases, in that order; junction bases with no gene match: 10. TCRdb fed the 5' RACE reads into MiXCR, producing one record per CDR3 protein. This repertoire shows approximately 610,000 distinct CDR3 sequences, less than 20% found once; its top ten account for approximately 15%. V gene TRBV4-3 combines with J gene TRBJ2-3, with TRBD2 matching 9 bases. The source was PBMCs, collected about 5 days after the first yellow fever vaccination. The TCR sequence derives from a young man who received the YFV17D yellow fever vaccine. CDR3 residues: CASSQELGRSGGSTDTQYF. CDR3 DNA sequence: TGCGCCAGCAGCCAAGAGCTGGGACGCAGCGGGGGGAGCACAGATACGCAGTATTTT.